A single sample gave rise to the 19 T cell receptor beta chains below, sequenced in a study of T-cell reconstitution after alpha-beta-depleted transplantation in children. Unique molecular identifiers were used to barcode this TCRbeta library. TCRdb recomputed calls from the PCR reads with MiXCR, one row per CDR3 protein. The table records around 340,000 distinct CDR3 sequences, approximately 12% of them present only once. This specimen was PBMCs, taken from the stem cell graft. Receptor source: a human donor who donated a stem cell graft to a child with Fanconi anemia.

This clonotype was observed a handful of times. The chain carries TRBV2 and TRBJ2-7, with 7 nucleotides matching TRBD1. This CDR3 is built from 18 residues. The ends lost 1 base at V and 7 bases at J; junction bases unmatched: 19. Germline CDR1 SNHLY, CDR2 FYNNEI. CDR3 nucleotide sequence: TGTGCCAGCAGTGAAGAAGGTGTTTTGAGGAGGACAGGAAGAGAGCAGTACTTC. It specifies CASSEEGVLRRTGREQYF.

This clonotype came up many times. V is TRBV5-1 and J is TRBJ1-1; 11 nucleotides align to TRBD1. This CDR3 has 14 residues. Trimming at V came to 5 bases and at J to 4 bases, leaving 4 bases not matched to a gene. Germline V gives CDR1 SGHRS, CDR2 YFSETQ. The CDR3 nucleotides read TGCGCCAGCAGTTACGGGACAGGGGGCACTGAAGCTTTCTTT. The encoded protein is CASSYGTGGTEAFF.

The chain joins TRBV29-1 to TRBJ1-1; TRBD1 agrees at 7 bases. Germline V gene data show CDR1 as SQVTM and CDR2 as ANQGSEA. This CDR3 is built from 11 residues. The V gene end was trimmed by 7 bases and the J gene end by 7 bases; junction bases not matched to a gene: 6. In DNA form, the CDR3 reads TGCAGCGGCGGGACAGCGTTTGAAGCTTTCTTT. Protein sequence: CSGGTAFEAFF.

This clonotype was observed many times. The V gene is TRBV5-1, the J gene TRBJ2-7; D may be TRBD2 (7 bases). V was cut by 3 bases and J by 6 bases, with 13 bases left in between. Germline CDR1 SGHRS, CDR2 YFSETQ. The CDR3 runs 13 residues. The CDR3 is CASSSGQRGEQYF. The CDR3 coding sequence is TGCGCCAGCAGCTCCGGACAGCGGGGCGAGCAGTACTTC. The whole variable domain, filled in from reference TRBV5-1 and TRBJ2-7, reads KAGVTQTPRYLIKTRGQQVTLSCSPISGHRSVSWYQQTPGQGLQFLFEYFSETQRNKGNFPGRFSGRQFSNSRSEMNVSTLELGDSALYLCASSSGQRGEQYFGPGTRLTVT.

This chain connects TRBV10-3 to TRBJ1-5; possible D gene TRBD1, 5 bases. Germline-derived CDR1 and CDR2 are ENHRY and SYGVKD. Deletions cut 2 bases from V and 3 bases from J, with 11 bases between. This CDR3 comprises 15 residues. CDR3: CAISEPGAFNQPQHF. CDR3 coding DNA: TGTGCCATCAGTGAGCCCGGGGCTTTCAATCAGCCCCAGCATTTT.

The chain carries TRBV28 and TRBJ1-1, with TRBD1 matching 7 bases. J was trimmed by 5 bases and V by 4 bases; bases with no gene match: 7. There are 14 residues in the CDR3. Germline assignment: CDR1 MDHEN and CDR2 SYDVKM. CDR3 nucleotides: TGTGCCAGCAGTTCCAGACAGGGACGTACTGAAGCTTTCTTT. It codes for CASSSRQGRTEAFF. Full variable domain (rest looked up from reference TRBV28 and TRBJ1-1): DVKVTQSSRYLVKRTGEKVFLECVQDMDHENMFWYRQDPGLGLRLIYFSYDVKMKEKGDIPEGYSVSREKKERFSLILESASTNQTSMYLCASSSRQGRTEAFFGQGTRLTVV.

This clonotype was counted at least ten times. The rearrangement links TRBV6-2 or TRBV6-3 to TRBJ2-7; 8 bases map to TRBD1. The CDR3 has 12 residues. Per the germline V gene, CDR1 is MNHEY and CDR2 is SVGEGT. V lost 7 bases to trimming and J lost 5 bases; unmatched junction nucleotides: 4. In nucleotides, the CDR3 is TGTGCCAGCAATGGACAGGGTCACGAGCAGTACGTC. Its translation is CASNGQGHEQYV.

This clonotype was found many times. V is TRBV7-9 and J is TRBJ2-7; 9 nucleotides line up with TRBD1. After removal of 5 bases from V and 6 bases from J, the junction contained 8 bases not matched to a gene. In germline, CDR1 is SEHNR, CDR2 FQNEAQ (reference sequence). The CDR3 extends over 14 amino acids. Here the CDR3 DNA reads TGTGCCAGCAGCCCCGGGACAGGGAATATCGAGCAGTACTTC. Translation gives CASSPGTGNIEQYF. Full variable domain (remainder filled in from reference TRBV7-9 and TRBJ2-7): DTGVSQNPRHKITKRGQNVTFRCDPISEHNRLYWYRQTLGQGPEFLTYFQNEAQLEKSRLLSDRFSAERPKGSFSTLEIQRTEQGDSAMYLCASSPGTGNIEQYFGPGTRLTVT.

V usage is TRBV7-2 and J usage is TRBJ1-2, with TRBD1 matching over 7 bases. CDR3 size: 14 residues. The V gene end was trimmed by 6 bases and the J gene end by 7 bases; junction bases not matched to a gene: 11. Germline assignment: CDR1 SGHTA and CDR2 FQGNSA. The CDR3 region has the DNA TGTGCCAGCAGACCCAGACAGGGAGGTTTTGGCTACACCTTC. As protein: CASRPRQGGFGYTF. Full variable domain (remainder filled in from reference TRBV7-2 and TRBJ1-2): GAGVSQSPSNKVTEKGKDVELRCDPISGHTALYWYRQSLGQGLEFLIYFQGNSAPDKSGLPSDRFSAERTGGSVSTLTIQRTQQEDSAVYLCASRPRQGGFGYTFGSGTRLTVV.

This clonotype was detected a few times. The chain combines TRBV20-1 with TRBJ2-1; D is perhaps TRBD2 (5 bases). V dropped 3 bases and J dropped 5 bases, with 14 bases sitting between them. Germline CDR1 is DFQATT and CDR2 is SNEGSKA (reference sequence). The CDR3 consists of 14 residues. The CDR3 reads CSASRGYNDNEQFF. The CDR3 nucleotides are TGCAGTGCTAGTCGAGGGTATAACGACAATGAGCAGTTCTTC.

The V call is TRBV2, the J call TRBJ1-2, with D perhaps matching TRBD1 (6 bases). The CDR3 covers 15 residues. The germline CDR1 and CDR2 sequences are SNHLY and FYNNEI. Trimming removed 4 bases at V and 3 bases at J, with 15 bases between. The CDR3 is CASSVTGRSDYGYTF. CDR3 DNA: TGTGCCAGCAGTGTAACAGGGAGATCGGACTATGGCTACACCTTC. The full variable domain, in which reference TRBV2 and TRBJ1-2 provide the parts outside the CDR3, is EPEVTQTPSHQVTQMGQEVILRCVPISNHLYFYWYRQILGQKVEFLVSFYNNEISEKSEIFDDQFSVERPDGSNFTLKIRSTKLEDSAMYFCASSVTGRSDYGYTFGSGTRLTVV.

This clonotype has at least ten counts. The chain couples TRBV20-1 to TRBJ2-3; a possible D gene is TRBD2 (5 bases). With 0 bases removed from V and 5 bases from J, the gap between germline ends came to 9 bases. Germline lookup yields CDR1 DFQATT and CDR2 SNEGSKA (reference sequence). This CDR3 has 13 amino acids. CDR3 in amino acids: CSARDLGRDTQYF. CDR3 DNA sequence: TGCAGTGCTAGAGATCTAGGGAGAGATACGCAGTATTTT.

This clonotype has just a few counts. The chain combines TRBV3-1 with TRBJ2-7; 8 bases align to TRBD2. The CDR3 has 16 amino acids. The V gene's germline CDR1 is LGHDT and CDR2 YNNKEL (reference sequence). V lost 4 bases to trimming and J lost 5 bases; unmatched junction nucleotides: 13. This chain's CDR3 is CASSRRPGGRMNEQYF. In DNA, the CDR3 is TGTGCCAGCAGCCGCCGACCGGGGGGGCGTATGAACGAGCAGTACTTC.

This clonotype was recorded many times. V and J are TRBV3-1 and TRBJ2-1; tentatively, D is TRBD1 or TRBD2 (5 bases each). The germline V gene encodes CDR1 LGHDT and CDR2 YNNKEL (reference sequence). Trimming removed 5 bases at V and 7 bases at J, with 18 bases between. The CDR3 runs 15 residues. The CDR3 DNA is TGTGCCAGCAGCAAAACCGGGACGCGTACTAATGAGCAGTTCTTC. This codes for CASSKTGTRTNEQFF.

This clonotype was counted only a few times. The chain recombines TRBV4-3 with TRBJ2-7, with no clear D. CDR3 length: 15 amino acids. Germline CDR1 LGHNA, CDR2 YSLEER. V shed 0 bases and J shed 3 bases, with 12 bases lying between them. The CDR3 reads CASSQEWMTHYEQYF. CDR3 bases: TGCGCCAGCAGCCAAGAATGGATGACACACTACGAGCAGTACTTC.

The V call is TRBV4-3, the J call TRBJ1-6; no firm D call. V lost 0 bases and J 3 bases, leaving 6 bases between the germline ends. Per the germline V gene, CDR1 is LGHNA and CDR2 is YSLEER. The CDR3 runs 15 residues. CDR3 in DNA: TGCGCCAGCAGCCAAGACTGGGTCTATAATTCACCCCTCCACTTT. This sequence encodes CASSQDWVYNSPLHF.

A few counts support this clonotype. The V gene is TRBV13, the J gene TRBJ2-2; D might be TRBD1 or TRBD2, each matching 6 bases. V lost 4 bases to trimming and J lost 2 bases, with 20 bases between them. This CDR3 region has 18 residues. Germline V CDR1 and CDR2: PRHDT, FYEKMQ (reference sequence). The CDR3 nucleotides read TGTGCCAGCAGCTCTCCAAGGGGGGCCAGGGTTAACACCGGGGAGCTGTTTTTT. It is translated as CASSSPRGARVNTGELFF.

The chain couples TRBV7-2 to TRBJ1-1, with D possibly being TRBD1 (6 bases). V was shortened by 5 bases and J by 9 bases, with 19 bases between the two germline ends. The CDR3 covers 14 residues. Germline CDR1 SGHTA, CDR2 FQGNSA. The CDR3 DNA sequence: TGTGCCAGCAGCGCTAGGACAGCCTCAACCAAAGCTTTCTTT. It yields the protein CASSARTASTKAFF.

This clonotype occurred a few times. The J gene is TRBJ2-3, the V gene TRBV4-2; TRBD2 matches 11 bases. Trimming took 0 bases from V and 6 from J; bases not matched to a gene: 8. The CDR3 loop spans 17 amino acids. Germline V gene lookup returns CDR1 LGHNA and CDR2 YNFKEQ. The CDR3 loop is CASSQEASGGMADTQYF. DNA for the CDR3: TGTGCCAGCAGCCAAGAGGCTAGCGGGGGGATGGCGGATACGCAGTATTTT.